What follows is one T cell receptor (beta chain) and its context. The antigen remains unidentified. This specimen comes from a study of Ad26.COV2.S vaccination and SARS-CoV-2 variants. On the study more broadly: Donor was assigned to the Ad26.COV2.S arm of trial COV1001. Dosing was one shot or two shots 56 days apart.

V was shortened by 1 base and J by 2 bases, with 5 bases between the two germline ends. This CDR3 is 13 amino acids long. Looked up from germline, CDR1 is SGHRS and CDR2 is YFSETQ. Sequencing used immunoSEQ multiplex PCR; TCRdb keeps in-frame clones, though not all of them. The sample yields approximately 400,000 clones, 83% seen once. General study results and limits: Post-vaccination breadth of spike-specific CD8+ and CD4+ T cell responses was reportedly substantial.

Treatment in this sample: 15 to 20 received Ad26.COV2.S at low or high dose, single or two shots; roughly five received placebo; per-sample allocation not given. It was on day 63 after the first vaccine or placebo injection that samples were taken. Vaccination used an Ad26 vector expressing Wuhan-strain SARS-CoV-2 spike. The sample was peripheral blood, taken in a trial of Ad26.COV2.S vaccine versus placebo. This clonotype was sampled from a person aged 18-65 years who received the Ad26.COV2.S COVID-19 vaccine or a placebo. This sequence joins TRBV5-1 and TRBJ2-3, with no clear D. Here the CDR3 DNA reads TGCGCCAGCAGCTTGAGAGACACAGATACGCAGTATTTT. Encoded protein: CASSLRDTDTQYF.